This TCR beta chain was sequenced for a study of cytomegalovirus exposure and HLA in healthy donors. This clone was seen a handful of times. CDR1 is SGHVS and CDR2 is FNYEAQ in the germline V gene. CDR3 length: 14 amino acids. V was pared by 1 base and J by 4 bases, with 7 bases between. The study ran its PCR with 60 Vbeta and 13 Jbeta primers. Clones were sequenced by immunoSEQ multiplex PCR, and TCRdb holds only the in-frame ones, with some missing. Here the sample spans some 120,000 clones, 83% being singletons. The clonotype was recovered from a man younger than 35 in good health and CMV-seropositive. What was sequenced was PBMCs. The rearrangement uses TRBV7-6 and TRBJ1-4; the D is unclear. The CDR3 spells CASSLGAVNEKLFF. For the CDR3, the DNA is TGTGCCAGCAGCTTAGGGGCAGTTAATGAAAAACTGTTTTTT.